This T cell receptor beta chain was profiled in a study of cytomegalovirus exposure and HLA in healthy donors. At the time of sampling, donors were nominally healthy, though unrecorded immune exposures were likely. There are 16 residues in the CDR3. Trimming took off 6 bases at V and 4 bases at J, with 19 bases between the two ends. Germline V lookup: CDR1 KGHSH, CDR2 LQKENI. PCR amplification relied on 60 Vbeta primers (plus 13 Jbeta primers). TCRdb's table, derived via immunoSEQ multiplex PCR, lists solely in-frame clones and lacks some. This repertoire includes about 76,000 clones. The clonotype originates from a woman between 35 and 50 years old in good health and CMV-seropositive. Material: PBMCs. The V and J genes are TRBV18 and TRBJ1-3; tentative D call: TRBD1 (6 bases). The CDR3: CASSESSGGVGNTIYF. CDR3 nucleotides: TGTGCCAGCTCCGAGTCCAGCGGGGGCGTCGGAAACACCATATATTTT.